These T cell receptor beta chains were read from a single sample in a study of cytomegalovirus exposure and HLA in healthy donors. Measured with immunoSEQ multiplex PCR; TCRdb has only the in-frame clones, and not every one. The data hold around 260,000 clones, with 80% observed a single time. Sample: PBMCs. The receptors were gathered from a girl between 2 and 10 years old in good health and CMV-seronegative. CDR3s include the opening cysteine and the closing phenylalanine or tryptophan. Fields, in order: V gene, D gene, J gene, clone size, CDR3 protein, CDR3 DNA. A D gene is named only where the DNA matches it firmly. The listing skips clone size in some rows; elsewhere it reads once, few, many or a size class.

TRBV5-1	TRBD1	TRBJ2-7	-	CASSIDRAPTEQYF	TGCGCCAGCAGCATTGACAGGGCCCCTACCGAGCAGTACTTC
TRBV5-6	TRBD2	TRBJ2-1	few	CASSLVASGRRGEQFF	TGTGCCAGCAGCTTGGTGGCTAGCGGAAGAAGGGGTGAGCAGTTCTTC
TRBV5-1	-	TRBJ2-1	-	CASSLALVIYNEQFF	TGCGCCAGCAGCTTGGCCCTAGTTATATACAATGAGCAGTTCTTC
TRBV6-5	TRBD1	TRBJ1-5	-	CASSYTWTGSNQPQHF	TGTGCCAGCAGTTACACTTGGACAGGGAGCAATCAGCCCCAGCATTTT
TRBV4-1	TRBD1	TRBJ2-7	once	CASSRGTANSYEQYF	TGCGCCAGCAGCCGGGGGACAGCGAACTCCTACGAGCAGTACTTC
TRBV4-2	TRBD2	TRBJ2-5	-	CASSQASGGAQETQYF	TGTGCCAGCAGCCAGGCTAGCGGGGGGGCCCAAGAGACCCAGTACTTC
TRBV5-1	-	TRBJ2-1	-	CASSLLGLSYNEQFF	TGCGCCAGCAGCTTGCTGGGCCTATCCTACAATGAGCAGTTCTTC
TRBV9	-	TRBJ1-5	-	CASSVAGTDNQPQHF	TGTGCCAGCAGCGTGGCAGGAACTGACAATCAGCCCCAGCATTTT
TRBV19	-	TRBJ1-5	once	CASSIDQGRLHQPQHF	TGTGCCAGTAGTATAGATCAGGGAAGGCTGCATCAGCCCCAGCATTTT
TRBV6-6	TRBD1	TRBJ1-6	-	CASSPGDRNNSPLHF	TGTGCCAGCAGTCCCGGGGACAGAAATAATTCACCCCTCCACTTT
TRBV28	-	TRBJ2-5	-	CASSVQETQYF	TGTGCCAGCAGCGTCCAAGAGACCCAGTACTTC
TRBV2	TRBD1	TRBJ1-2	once	CASSERQGRANYGYTF	TGTGCCAGCAGTGAGAGACAGGGCCGCGCTAACTATGGCTACACCTTC
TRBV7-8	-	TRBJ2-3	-	CASSLGRADTQYF	TGTGCCAGCAGCTTAGGGAGGGCAGATACGCAGTATTTT
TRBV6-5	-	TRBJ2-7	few	CASSYYEGAYEQYF	TGTGCCAGCAGTTACTACGAGGGGGCCTACGAGCAGTACTTC
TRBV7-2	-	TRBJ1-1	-	CASSLTGTNTEAFF	TGTGCCAGCAGCTTAACAGGAACGAACACTGAAGCTTTCTTT
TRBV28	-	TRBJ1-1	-	CASATGWTEAFF	TGTGCCAGCGCCACAGGGTGGACTGAAGCTTTCTTT
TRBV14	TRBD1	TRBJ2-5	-	CASSHWTGRETQYF	TGTGCCAGCAGCCACTGGACAGGGAGGGAGACCCAGTACTTC
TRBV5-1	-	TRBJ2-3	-	CASSLGPASGTDTQYF	TGCGCCAGCAGCTTGGGGCCAGCGTCAGGCACAGATACGCAGTATTTT
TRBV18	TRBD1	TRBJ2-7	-	CASSPPGQRSNEQYF	TGTGCCAGCTCACCACCGGGACAGAGGTCAAACGAGCAGTACTTC
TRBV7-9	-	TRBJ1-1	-	CASSSQGGTTEAFF	TGTGCCAGCAGCTCCCAGGGAGGCACCACTGAAGCTTTCTTT
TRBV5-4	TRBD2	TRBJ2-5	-	CASRPGTSGRGQETQYF	TGTGCCAGCAGGCCCGGGACTAGCGGGAGAGGACAAGAGACCCAGTACTTC
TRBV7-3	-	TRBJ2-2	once	CASSLTPAGVTGELFF	TGTGCCAGCAGCTTAACCCCCGCAGGGGTCACCGGGGAGCTGTTTTTT
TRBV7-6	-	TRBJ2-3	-	CASSLYGPWTQYF	TGTGCCAGCAGCTTATATGGGCCCTGGACGCAGTATTTT
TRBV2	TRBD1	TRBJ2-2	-	CARDTGGTNTGELFF	TGTGCCAGGGATACAGGGGGGACGAACACCGGGGAGCTGTTTTTT
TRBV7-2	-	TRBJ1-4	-	CASSLSRGGEKLFF	TGTGCCAGCAGCTTATCCAGGGGCGGTGAAAAACTGTTTTTT
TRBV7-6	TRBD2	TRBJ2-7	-	CASSSEGTSAGSYYEQYF	TGTGCCAGCAGCTCGGAGGGCACTAGCGCAGGGAGCTACTACGAGCAGTACTTC
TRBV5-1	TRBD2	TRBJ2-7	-	CASSLELAGPSYEQYF	TGCGCCAGCAGCTTGGAGTTAGCGGGGCCCTCCTACGAGCAGTACTTC
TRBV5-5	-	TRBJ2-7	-	CASSPLWFGPDDEQYF	TGTGCCAGCAGCCCCCTATGGTTTGGGCCCGACGACGAGCAGTACTTC
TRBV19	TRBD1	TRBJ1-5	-	CASSGQGSNQPQHF	TGTGCCAGTAGCGGACAGGGGAGCAATCAGCCCCAGCATTTT
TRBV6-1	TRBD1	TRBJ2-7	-	CASSDQGAVFEQYF	TGTGCCAGCAGTGACCAGGGGGCTGTCTTCGAGCAGTACTTC
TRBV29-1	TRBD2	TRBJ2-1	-	CSAGGVGSYNEQFF	TGCAGCGCCGGGGGGGTAGGCTCCTACAATGAGCAGTTCTTC
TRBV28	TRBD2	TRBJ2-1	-	CASSPAGGPNYNEQFF	TGTGCCAGCAGTCCAGCGGGAGGGCCCAACTACAATGAGCAGTTCTTC
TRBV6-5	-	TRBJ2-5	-	CASSSLVVETQYF	TGTGCCAGCAGTTCACTAGTAGTGGAGACCCAGTACTTC
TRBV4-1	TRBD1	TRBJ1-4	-	CASSQDLGTGKVDEKLFF	TGCGCCAGCAGCCAAGATTTGGGGACAGGGAAGGTTGATGAAAAACTGTTTTTT
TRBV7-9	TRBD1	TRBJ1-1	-	CASSLDRATEAFF	TGTGCCAGCAGCTTGGACAGGGCCACTGAAGCTTTCTTT
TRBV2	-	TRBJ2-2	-	CASIPGETGELFF	TGTGCCAGCATTCCCGGAGAAACCGGGGAGCTGTTTTTT
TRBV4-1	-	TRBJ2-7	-	CASTPTERITYEQYF	TGCGCCAGCACCCCAACGGAGCGGATAACCTACGAGCAGTACTTC
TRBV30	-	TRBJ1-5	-	CAWSYGGQPQHF	TGTGCCTGGAGTTACGGGGGTCAGCCCCAGCATTTT
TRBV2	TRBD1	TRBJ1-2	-	CASPGGDGYTF	TGTGCCAGCCCAGGGGGTGATGGCTACACCTTC
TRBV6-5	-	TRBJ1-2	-	CASSYSGQSYTF	TGTGCCAGCAGTTACTCGGGGCAGAGCTACACCTTC
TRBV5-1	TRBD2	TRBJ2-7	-	CASGELAGVAEQYF	TGCGCCAGCGGAGAACTAGCGGGGGTGGCCGAGCAGTACTTC
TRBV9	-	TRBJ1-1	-	CASSSTGKNTEAFF	TGTGCCAGCAGCTCCACAGGGAAGAACACTGAAGCTTTCTTT
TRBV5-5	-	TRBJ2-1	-	CASSLVRPSYNEQFF	TGTGCCAGCAGCTTGGTGAGGCCCTCCTACAATGAGCAGTTCTTC
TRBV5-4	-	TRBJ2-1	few	CASTGTGIYNEQFF	TGTGCCAGCACAGGCACAGGGATCTACAATGAGCAGTTCTTC
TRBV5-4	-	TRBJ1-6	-	CASSLGLDRVNSPLHF	TGTGCCAGCAGCTTGGGTTTAGACCGGGTCAATTCACCCCTCCACTTT
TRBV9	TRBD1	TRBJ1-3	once	CASSDRGLSGNTIYF	TGTGCCAGCAGCGACAGGGGGCTATCTGGAAACACCATATATTTT
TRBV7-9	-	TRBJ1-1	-	CSSSAGTEAFF	TGTTCCAGCAGCGCAGGGACTGAAGCTTTCTTT
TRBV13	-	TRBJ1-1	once	CASQTTGTEAFF	TGTGCCAGCCAGACTACGGGTACTGAAGCTTTCTTT
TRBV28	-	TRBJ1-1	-	CASRVTEEAFF	TGTGCCAGCAGGGTGACAGAGGAAGCTTTCTTT
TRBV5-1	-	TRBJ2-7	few	CASSLQISYEQYF	TGCGCCAGCAGCTTACAGATCTCCTACGAGCAGTACTTC
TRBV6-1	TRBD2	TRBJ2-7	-	CASSEASIGVRGGNEQYF	TGTGCCAGCAGTGAAGCCTCTATAGGCGTGCGGGGGGGTAACGAGCAGTACTTC
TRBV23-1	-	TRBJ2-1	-	CASSQGRGYNEQFF	TGCGCCAGCAGTCAGGGCAGGGGATACAATGAGCAGTTCTTC
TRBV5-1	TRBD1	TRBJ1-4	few	CASSLQRGQEKLFF	TGCGCCAGCAGCTTGCAAAGGGGGCAGGAAAAACTGTTTTTT